This entry is about one T cell receptor beta chain. Using immunoSEQ multiplex PCR, the repertoire was profiled, and TCRdb retains in-frame clones only, with some absent. The sample has hundreds of thousands of clones; over 75% are singletons. The V gene's germline CDR1 is GTSNPN and CDR2 SVGIG (reference sequence). V gave up 0 bases and J gave up 3 bases; unmatched junction bases: 16. The length of the CDR3 is 20 residues. The data were taken from a study of shared T cell receptors in the human thymus. These data also featured in a second study, about human thymus T cells. That work contributes: Corrective surgery for congenital heart defects was being performed on the healthy Finnish infants who were the donors.

Sequenced sample: thymocytes. The source is a boy under three years old with a congenital heart defect. J is TRBJ2-7 and V is TRBV30; 14 bases align to TRBD2. The CDR3 region has the DNA TGTGCCTGGAGTGTAAACGGGACTAGCGGGGGTAATCCAGAGGTCTACGAGCAGTACTTC. Translation: CAWSVNGTSGGNPEVYEQYF.